One TCR beta chain is described in this entry. The investigators amplified TCR beta CDR3 regions from RNA transcripts. The HTBI set primed first-round TCR CDR3 RT-PCR. TCRdb recomputed calls from the multiplex PCR reads with MiXCR, one row per CDR3 protein. The sample includes about 250,000 distinct CDR3 sequences, about 20% of them seen just once. This record belongs to a study of T cells in Graves' hyperthyroidism and ophthalmopathy. This CDR3 region has 12 residues. Germline V gives CDR1 DFQATT, CDR2 SNEGSKA (reference sequence). V shed 2 bases and J shed 6 bases, with 7 bases lying between them. A NOSPECS grade of at least 4, a Clinical Activity Score of at least 3 and duration under 3 months were recorded in ophthalmopathy patients. The diagnoses drew upon clinical symptoms, serum thyroxine and TRAb, thyroid ultrasound and orbital computed tomography.

This receptor was obtained from a man aged 25 to 40 with Graves' ophthalmopathy. The genes are TRBV20-1 and TRBJ2-2; maybe TRBD1 (6 bases). The sample comprised blood. CDR3 region: CSARPGAGELFF. The CDR3 DNA reads as TGCAGTGCTAGACCAGGGGCCGGGGAGCTGTTTTTT.